The 5 T cell receptor beta chains reported below all come from one sample, sequenced in a study of T cell responses to AZD1222 COVID-19 vaccine (TCRdb year 2021). Taken with the paper, the label for time point translates to: baseline before first vaccination. The library was built by means of the immunoSEQ multiplex PCR assay. TCRdb limited this immuneACCESS table to in-frame rearrangements with V and J called. A share of clones is missing; checked studies link under half to unresolved V genes, and the rest is unexplained. The sample table records about 85,000 clones; around 90% of these occur just once. Of the sample, less than 3.5% falls within the top ten clones. This specimen consisted of peripheral blood, obtained on day 0 of AZD1222 vaccination. These receptors originate from an adult in good health.

This chain connects TRBV28 to TRBJ1-2, with 10 positions matching TRBD1. CDR3 length: 17 residues. The germline V gene has CDR1 MDHEN and CDR2 SYDVKM. Trimming at V came to 6 bases and at J to 0 bases, leaving 10 bases not matched to a gene. In DNA, the CDR3 is TGTGCCAGCAGGGACGACAGGGGGCACAGGGCTAACTATGGCTACACCTTC. It encodes CASRDDRGHRANYGYTF.

V usage is TRBV2 and J usage is TRBJ2-5; D is uncertain. The CDR3 sequence is 14 residues long. The ends were cut back, 3 bases at V and 5 bases at J, with 13 bases in the middle. Germline V CDR1 and CDR2: SNHLY, FYNNEI. This CDR3 is CASSETSVGETQYF. CDR3 DNA: TGTGCCAGCAGTGAGACGTCCGTGGGGGAGACCCAGTACTTC.

The V call is TRBV11-3, the J call TRBJ1-1; D not certain. The CDR3 runs to 13 residues. Germline CDR1 reads SGHNT; CDR2 reads YENEEA. V lost 3 bases to trimming and J lost 2 bases, with 7 bases between them. The CDR3 nucleotides are TGTGCCAGCAGCTTTTATCCAAACACTGAAGCTTTCTTT. It yields the protein CASSFYPNTEAFF.

This clone was counted once. The J gene is TRBJ2-1, the V gene TRBV12-3 or TRBV12-4; D unclear. The CDR3 length is 11 residues. V lost 3 bases and J 16 bases, leaving 13 bases between the germline ends. As DNA, the CDR3 is TGTGCCAGCAGTTTGGAAATTGGCCTCTTCTTC. This translates into CASSLEIGLFF.

V usage is TRBV25-1 and J usage is TRBJ2-7, with no clear D. Trimming removed 2 bases from V and 1 base from J, with 9 bases in between. Germline CDR1 and CDR2: MGHDK and SYGVNS. The CDR3 loop spans 14 amino acids. The CDR3 nucleotides are TGTGCCAGCAGTGAAGGGTACCGATCCTACGAGCAGTACTTC. Amino acid sequence: CASSEGYRSYEQYF.